This is a list of T cell receptor beta chains from one sample in a study of blood T cell repertoires in COVID-19. The protocol was immunoSEQ multiplex PCR, while the TCRdb copy is restricted to in-frame clones and leaves out a portion. Of 84,000 or so clones listed, around 94% are singletons. The sequenced material came from peripheral blood. Receptors originate from a woman aged 55-70 years with active COVID-19. Both conserved end residues are part of each CDR3. A D gene is named only where the DNA matches it firmly. For some rows the clone size is stated as once, few or many, or as a class when expanded; others skip it.

.,TRBV7-9,15,TRBJ2-3,TRBD2,CASSPRLAATDTQYF,TGTGCCAGCAGCCCGAGACTAGCGGCGACAGATACGCAGTATTTT
.,TRBV28,12,TRBJ1-2,TRBD1,CASTRGPYGYTF,TGTGCCAGCACCAGGGGGCCCTATGGCTACACCTTC
.,TRBV5-4,16,TRBJ1-6,.,CASSLGQDSYNSPLHF,TGTGCCAGCAGCTTGGGACAGGACTCCTATAATTCACCCCTCCACTTT
.,TRBV18,13,TRBJ1-1,TRBD1,CASSPTGGTEAFF,TGTGCCAGCTCACCTACAGGGGGAACTGAAGCTTTCTTT
.,TRBV6-6,14,TRBJ1-4,TRBD1,CASRPTGGHEKLFF,TGTGCCAGCAGACCGACAGGGGGTCATGAAAAACTGTTTTTT
.,TRBV7-2,16,TRBJ2-7,TRBD1,CASSLTGTGSSYEQYF,TGTGCCAGCAGCCTCACCGGGACAGGGTCCTCCTACGAGCAGTACTTC
.,TRBV5-4,18,TRBJ2-6,.,CASSLVIRGAAGANVLTF,TGTGCCAGCAGCTTGGTCATCCGGGGGGCGGCTGGGGCCAACGTCCTGACTTTC
.,TRBV28,14,TRBJ2-1,TRBD2,CASSPSGRNNEQFF,TGTGCCAGCAGTCCTAGCGGGAGAAACAATGAGCAGTTCTTC
.,TRBV25-1,16,TRBJ1-6,.,CASSDGAIFYNSPLHF,TGTGCCAGCAGTGATGGGGCAATTTTCTATAATTCACCCCTCCACTTT
.,TRBV7-8,14,TRBJ1-4,.,CASSVFHSNEKLFF,TGTGCCAGCAGCGTCTTCCACAGCAATGAAAAACTGTTTTTT
.,TRBV3-1/TRBV3-2,15,TRBJ2-1,TRBD1,CASSRPGDRVNEQFF,TGTGCCAGCAGCCGACCGGGGGACAGGGTTAATGAGCAGTTCTTC
once,TRBV7-9,14,TRBJ1-4,.,CASSLGTDNEKLFF,TGTGCCAGCAGCTTAGGGACAGATAATGAAAAACTGTTTTTT
.,TRBV5-1,13,TRBJ2-2,.,CASSLERTGELFF,TGCGCCAGCAGCTTGGAGAGGACCGGGGAGCTGTTTTTT
.,TRBV5-1,17,TRBJ2-1,TRBD2,CASSLGRTSGGDNEQFF,TGCGCCAGCAGCTTGGGCAGGACTAGCGGGGGGGACAATGAGCAGTTCTTC
.,TRBV3-1/TRBV3-2,14,TRBJ1-5,.,CASSPQVGNQPQHF,TGTGCCAGCAGCCCACAGGTTGGCAATCAGCCCCAGCATTTT
.,TRBV10-2,13,TRBJ1-4,.,CASQYQPDEKLFF,TGCGCCAGCCAGTACCAACCCGATGAAAAACTGTTTTTT
once,TRBV7-3,17,TRBJ2-2,TRBD1,CASSLTRQGASTGELFF,TGTGCCAGCAGCTTAACGAGACAGGGGGCTTCCACCGGGGAGCTGTTTTTT
.,TRBV5-1,14,TRBJ2-5,TRBD2,CASSLYAGGETQYF,TGCGCCAGCAGCTTGTACGCGGGAGGAGAGACCCAGTACTTC
.,TRBV28,16,TRBJ1-1,TRBD1,CASTPPLGGARPEAFF,TGTGCCAGCACACCCCCCCTAGGGGGCGCCAGGCCAGAAGCTTTCTTT
.,TRBV27,13,TRBJ2-7,TRBD2,CASSSLAGNEQYF,TGTGCCAGCAGTTCTCTAGCGGGAAACGAGCAGTACTTC
.,TRBV9,16,TRBJ2-1,.,CASSVGSSLPYNEQFF,TGTGCCAGCAGCGTAGGATCCTCACTCCCCTACAATGAGCAGTTCTTC
.,TRBV5-4,13,TRBJ1-1,.,CASRGKRTDEAFF,TGTGCCAGCAGGGGGAAGCGGACCGATGAAGCTTTCTTT
.,TRBV6-2/TRBV6-3,15,TRBJ2-2,TRBD2,CASSTGGGRIGELFF,TGTGCCAGCAGTACCGGGGGGGGCCGGATCGGGGAGCTGTTTTTT
.,TRBV2,13,TRBJ2-7,TRBD2,CASSARGLYEQYF,TGTGCCAGCAGTGCGAGGGGACTATACGAGCAGTACTTC
.,TRBV18,15,TRBJ1-6,.,CASSPLGADNSPLHF,TGTGCCAGCTCACCACTGGGGGCGGATAATTCACCCCTCCACTTT